The 16 T cell receptor beta chains in this list originate from one sample, sequenced in a study of shared clonotypes between healthy human individuals. Sequencing used immunoSEQ multiplex PCR; TCRdb keeps in-frame clones, though not all of them. Of approximately 500,000 clones in the sample, 60% to 80% were seen once. Sequencing was carried out using PBMCs. The receptors stem from a woman between 40 and 55 years old in good health. Some clones in this sample may be carry-over from other donors' samples.

V is TRBV28 and J is TRBJ2-7, with D unclear. Trimming shortened V by 7 bases and J by 6 bases, and 16 bases separated the two germline ends. The germline V gene encodes CDR1 MDHEN and CDR2 SYDVKM. The length of the CDR3 is 13 residues. CDR3 nucleotides: TGTGCCAGCACCGCGCACCAGTTTGGCGAGCAGTACTTC. Its protein is CASTAHQFGEQYF.

CDR3 region: CASTPPRGTAEAFF. The CDR3 coding sequence is TGTGCCAGCACTCCCCCCAGGGGGACCGCTGAAGCTTTCTTT. This chain connects TRBV28 to TRBJ1-1; 7 bases line up with TRBD1. The J segment lost 6 bases and the V segment lost 7 bases, leaving 11 bases of the junction unmatched. This CDR3 is 14 amino acids long. CDR1 and CDR2 (germline): MDHEN, SYDVKM.

This chain connects TRBV6-6 to TRBJ1-1; 7 positions match TRBD1. Per germline, CDR1 MNHNY and CDR2 SVGAGI (reference sequence). V lost 6 bases, J lost 3 bases, and 7 bases stayed unmatched. CDR3 length: 14 residues. Here the CDR3 reads CASRKTGADTEAFF. CDR3 in DNA: TGTGCCAGCAGAAAAACAGGGGCCGACACTGAAGCTTTCTTT.

This chain links TRBV6-1 with TRBJ1-3; D gene ambiguous. The germline CDR1 and CDR2 sequences are MNHNS and SASEGT. Trimming took off 11 bases at V and 0 bases at J, with 14 bases between the two ends. This CDR3 region has 14 residues. The CDR3 sequence is CAVLRDLSGNTIYF. CDR3 nucleotides: TGTGCCGTACTCCGGGATCTCTCTGGAAACACCATATATTTT.

The chain recombines TRBV5-6 with TRBJ2-1, with 7 nucleotides matching TRBD2. The V gene's germline CDR1 is SGHDT and CDR2 YYEEEE. The length of the CDR3 is 12 residues. The J segment lost 12 bases and the V segment lost 0 bases, leaving 3 bases of the junction unmatched. The CDR3 region is CASSLAPSGQFF. The CDR3 DNA is TGTGCCAGCAGCTTGGCCCCTAGCGGGCAGTTCTTC.

V gene TRBV2 combines with J gene TRBJ2-3, with no clear D. The V end lost 4 bases, the J end lost 0 bases, and 14 bases lay between the germline ends. The germline V gene has CDR1 SNHLY and CDR2 FYNNEI. CDR3 length: 16 residues. In DNA form, the CDR3 reads TGTGCCAGCAGTGGTCGGGTCGATTACAGCACAGATACGCAGTATTTT. Amino acids: CASSGRVDYSTDTQYF.

J is TRBJ2-1 and V is TRBV5-4; tentatively, D is TRBD1 (7 bases). The CDR3 contains 15 residues. Trimming took 1 base from V and 8 from J, leaving 16 bases between them. Germline CDR1 and CDR2: SGHNT and YYREEE (reference sequence). CDR3 sequence reads: CASSLRPRGVDEQFF. CDR3 DNA: TGTGCCAGCAGCTTGAGGCCCAGGGGGGTCGATGAGCAGTTCTTC. Variable domain in full (rest from reference TRBV5-4 and TRBJ2-1): ETGVTQSPTHLIKTRGQQVTLRCSSQSGHNTVSWYQQALGQGPQFIFQYYREEENGRGNFPPRFSGLQFPNYSSELNVNALELDDSALYLCASSLRPRGVDEQFFGPGTRLTVL.

The chain employs TRBV27 and TRBJ2-7, with 12 bases lining up with TRBD2. This CDR3 is built from 15 residues. J lost 6 bases, V lost 5 bases, and 8 bases had no gene match. Germline V gives CDR1 MNHEY, CDR2 SMNVEV (reference sequence). The CDR3 region has the DNA TGTGCCAGCAGTCCTCGACTAGCGGGAGCTAGCGAGCAGTACTTC. Protein sequence: CASSPRLAGASEQYF.

The chain couples TRBV20-1 to TRBJ2-1; either TRBD1 or TRBD2 may fit D (7 bases each). Germline values: CDR1 DFQATT, CDR2 SNEGSKA (reference sequence). The germline V and J ends were trimmed by 6 bases and 10 bases, with 13 bases remaining between them. The CDR3 loop spans 11 amino acids. DNA of the CDR3: TGCAGTGCGACCCAGGGGGGGGAGCAGTTCTTC. Encoded protein: CSATQGGEQFF.

This chain connects TRBV19 to TRBJ1-2; 8 bases align to TRBD1. CDR1 is LNHDA and CDR2 is SQIVND in the germline V gene (reference sequence). The J segment lost 5 bases and the V segment lost 6 bases, leaving 5 bases of the junction unmatched. The CDR3 spans 13 residues. The chain's CDR3 is CASRMGQEYGYTF. For the CDR3, the DNA is TGTGCCAGTAGGATGGGACAGGAGTATGGCTACACCTTC. Complete variable domain (other parts from reference TRBV19 and TRBJ1-2): DGGITQSPKYLFRKEGQNVTLSCEQNLNHDAMYWYRQDPGQGLRLIYYSQIVNDFQKGDIAEGYSVSREKKESFPLTVTSAQKNPTAFYLCASRMGQEYGYTFGSGTRLTVV.

A word on this clone: With only one base between it and a far larger clone, this is likely a read error. This chain connects TRBV9 to TRBJ2-7; 8 nucleotides align to TRBD2. Germline trimming cut 4 bases from V and 4 bases from J; bases unmatched to any gene: 4. The germline V gene has CDR1 SGDLS and CDR2 YYNGEE. The CDR3 is 13 residues long. In DNA, the CDR3 is TGTGCCAGCAGCCTCCGGGAGGGGTACGAGCAGTACTTC. Translation gives CASSLREGYEQYF.

V and J are TRBV7-8 and TRBJ2-5; 8 bases line up with TRBD2. J lost 5 bases, V lost 2 bases, and 7 bases had no gene match. This CDR3 region has 15 residues. CDR1 and CDR2 (germline): SGHVS, FQNEAQ. CDR3 in amino acids: CASSLRREGRETQYF. CDR3 sequence (DNA): TGTGCCAGCAGCTTAAGACGGGAGGGCCGGGAGACCCAGTACTTC.

The rearrangement links TRBV5-6 to TRBJ2-7; TRBD2 matches 13 bases. The CDR3 contains 15 residues. Germline CDR1 is SGHDT and CDR2 is YYEEEE. The V segment lost 4 bases and the J segment 2 bases; nucleotides outside the gene matches: 3. The CDR3, as DNA: TGTGCCAGCAGCCCTGGGACTAGCGGGACCTACGAGCAGTACTTC. Encoded protein: CASSPGTSGTYEQYF.

The V and J genes are TRBV30 and TRBJ2-1; 9 bases map to TRBD2. The CDR3 extends over 13 amino acids. Trimming cost V 7 bases and J 9 bases; bases outside gene matches: 10. Germline CDR1 GTSNPN, CDR2 SVGIG (reference sequence). The CDR3 nucleotides read TGTGCCTTCCTCGGGCGGGAGGGTGGTGAGCAGTTCTTC. It is translated as CAFLGREGGEQFF.

V and J are TRBV10-3 and TRBJ2-5; D uncertain. Germline V gene data show CDR1 as ENHRY and CDR2 as SYGVKD. The CDR3 runs 17 residues. V was clipped by 0 bases and J by 1 base, with 15 bases between them. CDR3 DNA: TGTGCCATCAGTGAGTCGTCTCGTGCAGAGGTCCAAGAGACCCAGTACTTC. Protein product: CAISESSRAEVQETQYF.

The V and J genes are TRBV5-4 and TRBJ2-1; 15 bases are shared with TRBD2. The CDR3 has 15 residues. CDR1 is SGHNT and CDR2 is YYREEE in the germline V gene (reference sequence). V lost 4 bases to trimming and J lost 9 bases; unmatched junction nucleotides: 5. The CDR3 here is CASSKGLAGGVEQFF. The CDR3 DNA is TGTGCCAGCAGCAAGGGACTAGCGGGAGGCGTTGAGCAGTTCTTC.